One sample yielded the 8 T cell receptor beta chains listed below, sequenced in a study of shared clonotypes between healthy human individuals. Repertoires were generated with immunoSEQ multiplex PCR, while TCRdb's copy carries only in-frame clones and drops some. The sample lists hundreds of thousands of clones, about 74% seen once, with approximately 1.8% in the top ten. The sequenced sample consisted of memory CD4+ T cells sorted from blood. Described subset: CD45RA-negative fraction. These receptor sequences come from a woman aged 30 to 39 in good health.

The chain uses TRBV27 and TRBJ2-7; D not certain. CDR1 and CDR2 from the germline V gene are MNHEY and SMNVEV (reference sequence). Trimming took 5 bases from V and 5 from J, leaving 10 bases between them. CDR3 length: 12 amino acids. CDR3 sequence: CASSRRGDEQYF. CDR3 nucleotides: TGTGCCAGCAGTCGCCGCGGCGACGAGCAGTACTTC.

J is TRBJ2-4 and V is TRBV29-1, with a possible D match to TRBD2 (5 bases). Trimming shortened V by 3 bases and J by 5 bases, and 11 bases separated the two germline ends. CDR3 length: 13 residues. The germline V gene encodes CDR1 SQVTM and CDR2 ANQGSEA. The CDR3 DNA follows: TGCAGCGTTGACGGCCGGGGAGAAAACATTCAGTACTTC. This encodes CSVDGRGENIQYF. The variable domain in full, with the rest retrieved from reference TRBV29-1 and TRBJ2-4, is SAVISQKPSRDICQRGTSLTIQCQVDSQVTMMFWYRQQPGQSLTLIATANQGSEATYESGFVIDKFPISRPNLTFSTLTVSNMSPEDSSIYLCSVDGRGENIQYFGAGTRLSVL.

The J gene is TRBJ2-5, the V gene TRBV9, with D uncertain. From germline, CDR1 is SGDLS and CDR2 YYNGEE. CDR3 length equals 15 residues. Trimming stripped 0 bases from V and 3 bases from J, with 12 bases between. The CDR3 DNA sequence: TGTGCCAGCAGCGTAGTTACGACGCGAGAAGAGACCCAGTACTTC. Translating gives CASSVVTTREETQYF.

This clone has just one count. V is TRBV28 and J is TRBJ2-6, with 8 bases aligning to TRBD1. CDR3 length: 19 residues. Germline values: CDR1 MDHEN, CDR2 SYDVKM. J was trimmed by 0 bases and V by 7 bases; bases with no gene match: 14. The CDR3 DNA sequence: TGTGCCAGCAAACAGCTTGGACAGGGAATCGGCTCTGGGGCCAACGTCCTGACTTTC. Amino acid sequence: CASKQLGQGIGSGANVLTF.

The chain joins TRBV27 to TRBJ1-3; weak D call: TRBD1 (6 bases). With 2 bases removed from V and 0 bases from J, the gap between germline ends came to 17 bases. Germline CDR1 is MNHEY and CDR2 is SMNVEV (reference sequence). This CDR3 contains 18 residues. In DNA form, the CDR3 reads TGTGCCAGCAGTTTAAGGGGGGGGCCGTATTACTCTGGAAACACCATATATTTT. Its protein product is CASSLRGGPYYSGNTIYF.

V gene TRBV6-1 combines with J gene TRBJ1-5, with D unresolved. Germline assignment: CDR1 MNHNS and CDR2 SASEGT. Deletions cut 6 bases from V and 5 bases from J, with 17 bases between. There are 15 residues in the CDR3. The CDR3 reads CASSGRTAGHQPQHF. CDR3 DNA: TGTGCCAGCAGCGGACGGACGGCAGGTCATCAGCCCCAGCATTTT.

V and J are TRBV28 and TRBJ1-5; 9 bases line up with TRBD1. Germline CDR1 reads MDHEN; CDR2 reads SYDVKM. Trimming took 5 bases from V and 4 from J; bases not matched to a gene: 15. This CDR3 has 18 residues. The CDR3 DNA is TGTGCCAGCAGTCCCCCCCCGGGACAGGGACTCGTAAATCAGCCCCAGCATTTT. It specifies CASSPPPGQGLVNQPQHF.

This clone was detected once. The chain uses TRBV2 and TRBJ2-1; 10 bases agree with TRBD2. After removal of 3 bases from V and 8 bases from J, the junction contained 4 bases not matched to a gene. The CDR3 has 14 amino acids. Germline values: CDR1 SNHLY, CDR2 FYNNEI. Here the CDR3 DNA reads TGTGCCAGCAGTGAGCAGCGGGAGGGTTATGAGCAGTTCTTC. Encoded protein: CASSEQREGYEQFF.